These 20 T cell receptor beta chains were sequenced from one sample in a study of glioma-infiltrating T cells. Amplification of TCR alpha and beta CDR3 regions from RNA used iRepertoire nested multiplex PCR. TCRdb processed the multiplex PCR reads anew with MiXCR; each CDR3 protein has one entry. Of approximately 190,000 distinct CDR3 sequences in the sample, over 25% were seen once. The sequencing input was glioma tissue, nonneoplastic brain tissue, or PBMCs (not recorded which). These receptors came from a human donor with low-grade glioma or glioblastoma, undergoing nonglioma brain surgery, or in good health (not recorded which).

The rearrangement uses TRBV4-1 and TRBJ2-7, with TRBD1 identical over 11 bases. The CDR3 covers 16 residues. Germline CDR1 and CDR2: MGHRA and YSYEKL. With 1 base clipped from V and 4 bases from J, the junction kept 6 bases outside the gene matches. In DNA form, the CDR3 reads TGCGCCAGCAGCCAAGGTAGAGGACAGGGGGCTTACGAGCAGTACTTC. Protein product: CASSQGRGQGAYEQYF.

This clonotype was found many times. V usage is TRBV20-1 and J usage is TRBJ1-3; D might be TRBD1 (5 bases). V lost 8 bases and J lost 0, with 17 bases in between. CDR3 length equals 15 residues. CDR1 and CDR2 (germline): DFQATT, SNEGSKA (reference sequence). CDR3 residues: CSILKRGTSGNTIYF. In DNA, the CDR3 is TGCAGTATCCTTAAACGCGGGACCTCTGGAAACACCATATATTTT.

This chain joins TRBV19 and TRBJ1-3; maybe TRBD1 (5 bases). Germline CDR1 LNHDA, CDR2 SQIVND (reference sequence). V gave up 8 bases and J gave up 0 bases, with 14 bases separating them. This CDR3 has 15 residues. CDR3 in DNA: TGTGCCAGTTGTACGGGACGCACCTCTGGAAACACCATATATTTT. Translated: CASCTGRTSGNTIYF.

The chain carries TRBV29-1 and TRBJ2-1, with 8 nucleotides matching TRBD2. Germline V gene lookup returns CDR1 SQVTM and CDR2 ANQGSEA. V lost 5 bases and J lost 9; bases outside the gene matches: 3. CDR3 length equals 11 residues. The CDR3 DNA reads as TGCAGCGTTACTCGGGGGGGTGAGCAGTTCTTC. Encoded protein: CSVTRGGEQFF.

This clonotype has ten or more counts. This chain connects TRBV20-1 to TRBJ2-1, with 8 bases that match TRBD1. Germline loops: CDR1 DFQATT, CDR2 SNEGSKA (reference sequence). CDR3 length equals 14 residues. The V gene end was trimmed by 3 bases and the J gene end by 0 bases; junction bases not matched to a gene: 1. The CDR3 loop reads CSARGQASYNEQFF. The CDR3 nucleotides read TGCAGTGCTAGGGGACAGGCCTCCTACAATGAGCAGTTCTTC.

This clonotype has ten or more counts. This chain connects TRBV7-2 to TRBJ2-3; D may be TRBD1 or TRBD2 (5 bases each). Germline V gene data show CDR1 as SGHTA and CDR2 as FQGNSA. The CDR3 is 16 amino acids. The germline V and J ends were trimmed by 5 bases and 0 bases, with 15 bases remaining between them. The CDR3 is CASSRTGRVSTDTQYF. The CDR3 DNA reads TGTGCCAGCAGCCGAACGGGGCGGGTGAGCACAGATACGCAGTATTTT.

This clonotype was counted at least ten times. V and J are TRBV5-1 and TRBJ2-7; maybe TRBD1 (6 bases). This CDR3 is 14 amino acids long. V gave up 5 bases and J gave up 4 bases, with 16 bases separating them. Looked up from germline, CDR1 is SGHRS and CDR2 is YFSETQ. Here the CDR3 DNA reads TGCGCCAGCAGTCGCTCCGGGACACCTTACGAGCAGTACTTC. Its protein is CASSRSGTPYEQYF.

A word on this clonotype: One junction end does not reproduce the germline sequence, and a read error may be involved. CDR3 DNA sequence: TGCGCCAGTAGAGAGTATTCTGGAAACACCATGTATTTT. It specifies CASREYSGNTMYF. The chain combines TRBV4-1 with TRBJ1-3; D is unclear. Germline CDR1 reads MGHRA; CDR2 reads YSYEKL. This CDR3 contains 13 residues.

With regard to this clonotype: The junction and the germline gene differ at one end; a read error may be behind it. The chain carries TRBV7-2 and TRBJ2-7; TRBD1 matches at 12 bases. Looked up from germline, CDR1 is SGHTA and CDR2 is FQGNSA. This CDR3 comprises 15 residues. The CDR3 loop reads CASSPGTGGLYEKYF. The CDR3 coding sequence is TGTGCCAGCAGCCCTGGGACAGGGGGCCTCTACGAGAAGTACTTC.

This clonotype was picked up many times. The rearrangement links TRBV19 to TRBJ2-3; 8 bases line up with TRBD1. The CDR3 totals 13 residues. CDR1 and CDR2 (germline): LNHDA, SQIVND (reference sequence). The trim removed 4 bases at V and 6 bases at J, leaving 3 bases unmatched. CDR3 in amino acids: CASSTYRGDTQYF. As DNA, the CDR3 is TGTGCCAGTAGTACCTACAGGGGGGATACGCAGTATTTT.

This clonotype was found many times. The chain links TRBV9 to TRBJ1-1; unclear D gene. Germline V gives CDR1 SGDLS, CDR2 YYNGEE. This CDR3 has 13 amino acids. Trimming took 0 bases from V and 1 from J, leaving 4 bases between them. This CDR3 is CASSVDQNTEAFF. The CDR3 DNA reads TGTGCCAGCAGCGTAGACCAGAACACTGAAGCTTTCTTT.

Note on this clonotype: A clone one base away is much larger, so this may be a read error. The chain couples TRBV6-6 to TRBJ1-4, with no clear D. The germline V and J ends were trimmed by 2 bases and 10 bases, with 11 bases remaining between them. Germline assignment: CDR1 MNHNY and CDR2 SVGAGI (reference sequence). CDR3 length equals 13 residues. The CDR3 loop reads CASSYEATGKLFF. DNA for the CDR3: TGTGCCAGCAGTTACGAGGCCACGGGAAAACTGTTTTTT.

About this clonotype itself: One junction end does not reproduce the germline sequence, and a read error may be involved. V and J are TRBV20-1 and TRBJ2-7; maybe TRBD2 (6 bases). The CDR3 sequence is 16 residues long. Germline V gene data show CDR1 as DFQATT and CDR2 as SNEGSKA (reference sequence). The CDR3 nucleotides are TGCAGTGATAGAGGGCGGCGTGGGAGGACCACCTACGAGCAGTACTTC. Amino acid sequence: CSDRGRRGRTTYEQYF.

This chain connects TRBV6-2 or TRBV6-3 to TRBJ1-5; D remains unclear. This CDR3 is built from 16 residues. Per germline, CDR1 MNHEY and CDR2 SVGEGT. V was clipped by 5 bases and J by 7 bases, with 21 bases between them. CDR3 nucleotides: TGTGCCAGCAGTGGGCTACAGTTTTTTGCAGTCCAGCCCCAGCATTTT. Its protein product is CASSGLQFFAVQPQHF.

The sample holds many counts of this clonotype. The chain links TRBV5-4 to TRBJ2-7; TRBD2 matches at 9 bases. The CDR3 covers 15 residues. Losses at the gene ends were 0 bases for V and 2 bases for J; bases not matched to a gene: 3. Germline V lookup: CDR1 SGHNT, CDR2 YYREEE (reference sequence). The CDR3: CASSLGGTSTYEQYF. CDR3 nucleotide sequence: TGTGCCAGCAGCTTGGGGGGGACTAGCACCTACGAGCAGTACTTC. The variable domain in full, with the rest retrieved from reference TRBV5-4 and TRBJ2-7, is ETGVTQSPTHLIKTRGQQVTLRCSSQSGHNTVSWYQQALGQGPQFIFQYYREEENGRGNFPPRFSGLQFPNYSSELNVNALELDDSALYLCASSLGGTSTYEQYFGPGTRLTVT.

This clonotype occurred a few times. In DNA, the CDR3 is TGCAGCGTTGTACCAGGGAGGGCTGACACTGAAGCTTTCTTT. This sequence encodes CSVVPGRADTEAFF. This chain connects TRBV29-1 to TRBJ1-1; tentative D call: TRBD1 (5 bases). V lost 4 bases, J lost 3 bases, and 15 bases lay in between. This CDR3 has 14 amino acids. CDR1 and CDR2 from the germline V gene are SQVTM and ANQGSEA.

This clonotype was detected many times. The chain recombines TRBV4-3 with TRBJ2-7, with D unresolved. V was shortened by 4 bases and J by 3 bases, with 13 bases between the two germline ends. The CDR3 has 14 amino acids. In germline, CDR1 is LGHNA, CDR2 YSLEER. CDR3 sequence (DNA): TGCGCCAGCAGCCCCTCCCGGGCTAACTACGAGCAGTACTTC. This translates into CASSPSRANYEQYF.

This clonotype showed up many times. The CDR3 nucleotides read TGTGCCAGCAGTTTACACGGGAGGGCGGACACCGGGGAGCTGTTTTTT. Translation gives CASSLHGRADTGELFF. This rearrangement joins TRBV28 to TRBJ2-2, with 8 bases identical to TRBD2. V lost 2 bases, J lost 3 bases, and 5 bases stayed unmatched. The CDR3 sequence is 16 residues long. Germline-derived CDR1 and CDR2 are MDHEN and SYDVKM.

In regard to this clonotype: A read error may explain this, as a much larger clone is one base away. The CDR3 sequence: CASSSLTGRSPYEQHF. DNA for the CDR3: TGTGCCAGCAGCTCCTTAACAGGGAGATCCCCCTACGAGCAGCACTTC. The chain carries TRBV7-9 and TRBJ2-7; a possible D gene is TRBD1 (6 bases). This CDR3 contains 16 residues. Germline V lookup: CDR1 SEHNR, CDR2 FQNEAQ (reference sequence).

This clonotype has ten or more counts. In DNA form, the CDR3 reads TGTGCCAGCAGTTTTGGGGGTCCGATCTACGAGCAGTACTTC. Translating it yields CASSFGGPIYEQYF. The rearrangement joins TRBV28 to TRBJ2-7; D tentatively reads TRBD1 or TRBD2 (5 bases each). Germline-derived CDR1 and CDR2 are MDHEN and SYDVKM. This CDR3 has 14 amino acids. Trimming stripped 3 bases from V and 3 bases from J, with 12 bases between.